This is a list of T cell receptor beta chains from one sample in a study of graft-versus-host responses after intestinal transplantation. Antigens of these TCRs are unknown. Assay used: immunoSEQ multiplex PCR; TCRdb lists only in-frame clones, some missing. This table holds roughly 100,000 clones, roughly 93% found once. The sequences come from unstimulated CD8+ T cells sorted from spleen or lymph node cells, collected before intestinal transplant. Every receptor here comes from a human donor who received an intestinal transplant. CDR3s include the opening cysteine and the closing phenylalanine or tryptophan. A D gene is named only where the DNA matches it firmly. Clone size is given for some rows only: seen once, a few or many times, or a class if the clone is expanded.

. . TRBJ2-7 TRBV9 TGTGCCAGCAGCACAACCGGGACACAAACCGGCGAGCAGTACTTC CASSTTGTQTGEQYF
. TRBD1 TRBJ1-2 TRBV27 TGTGCCAGCAGTTTCGGGACAGGGGAAGGCTACACCTTC CASSFGTGEGYTF
. . TRBJ1-3 TRBV20-1 TGCAGTGCTCCAATCCGAAACACCATATATTTT CSAPIRNTIYF
. . TRBJ1-1 TRBV7-9 TGTGCCAGCAGCTTAACGGAGAACACTGAAGCTTTCTTT CASSLTENTEAFF
once . TRBJ2-7 TRBV9 TGTGCCAGCAGCGCCCTATTAGGCGAGCAGTACTTC CASSALLGEQYF
. . TRBJ1-1 TRBV19 TGTGCCAGTAGTCCTAGGGTGAACACTGAAGCTTTCTTT CASSPRVNTEAFF
. . TRBJ2-7 TRBV19 TGTGCCAGTACCGGGGGATGGGAGCAGTACTTC CASTGGWEQYF
. . TRBJ1-3 TRBV25-1 TGTGCCAGCAGTGAATCAACCGTCTCTGGAAACACCATATATTTT CASSESTVSGNTIYF
. TRBD1 TRBJ2-7 TRBV5-4 TGTGCCAGCAGCTTGGGGGACAGGGGGCCCTACGAGCAGTACTTC CASSLGDRGPYEQYF
. . TRBJ2-7 TRBV29-1 TGCAGCGTTGAGGTCCCGGCCCACGAGCAGTACTTC CSVEVPAHEQYF
. . TRBJ2-4 TRBV4-1 TGCGCCAGCAGCCAAGCAAGCGGGAACATTCAGTACTTC CASSQASGNIQYF
. . TRBJ2-1 TRBV9 TGTGCCAGCAGCGATGGGATAGGCTCTAATGAGCAGTTCTTC CASSDGIGSNEQFF
once . TRBJ2-3 TRBV5-1 TGCGCCAGCAGCTTCACAGATACGCAGTATTTT CASSFTDTQYF
. . TRBJ2-1 TRBV13 TGTGCCAGCAGCCTGAAGGGGTTTGGTAATGAGCAGTTCTTC CASSLKGFGNEQFF
. . TRBJ1-6 TRBV5-4 TGTGCCAGCAGGGAGGGACCAGGGGCGAATTCACCCCTCCACTTT CASREGPGANSPLHF
. . TRBJ1-2 TRBV6-5 TGTGCCAGCAGTTACGATGTCGGTGGCAGCAACTATGGCTACACCTTC CASSYDVGGSNYGYTF
. . TRBJ2-5 TRBV27 TGTGCCAGCAGGCTAGCGTCGGGCCAAGAGACCCAGTACTTC CASRLASGQETQYF
. TRBD2 TRBJ2-5 TRBV7-9 TGTGCCAGCGTATCCCGCGATAGCGGGGCAAAGACCCAGTACTTC CASVSRDSGAKTQYF
. . TRBJ2-1 TRBV7-9 TGTGCCAGCAGCTTAGGGCAGTTTAATGAGCAGTTCTTC CASSLGQFNEQFF
. . TRBJ2-4 TRBV7-8 TGTGCCAGCAGGTCAAGCGGAAACATTCAGTACTTC CASRSSGNIQYF
. . TRBJ2-1 TRBV5-6 TGTGCCAGCAGCTGGGGGTCGGGCGTGGAGCAGTTCTTC CASSWGSGVEQFF
. . TRBJ2-5 TRBV7-8 TGTGCCAGCAGCTTATGGGGGGGCCGGGAAGAGACCCAGTACTTC CASSLWGGREETQYF
once . TRBJ1-2 TRBV27 TGTGCCAGCAGCCCTATTTCGGGAGGGTATGGCTACACCTTC CASSPISGGYGYTF
. TRBD2 TRBJ2-1 TRBV29-1 TGCAGCGTCCTTCTAGCGGGGGTCAAACTCTTC CSVLLAGVKLF
few . TRBJ1-6 TRBV7-3 TGTGCCAGACTACCCTTTCACTTT CARLPFHF
. . TRBJ2-7 TRBV6-5 TGTGCCAGCAGTTACTCGACGTACGGATACGAGCAGTACTTC CASSYSTYGYEQYF
. . TRBJ2-1 TRBV7-9 TGTGCCAGCAGCTCCATTAGCGAAGCCAATGAGCAGTTCTTC CASSSISEANEQFF
. . TRBJ2-1 TRBV27 TGTGCCAGCAGTCTTCTGGGGGACAATGAGCAGTTCTTC CASSLLGDNEQFF
. . TRBJ2-3 TRBV7-7 TGTGCCAGCAGCTTTTCTGGGGGGCCCACAGATACGCAGTATTTT CASSFSGGPTDTQYF
few TRBD1 TRBJ1-5 TRBV19 TGTGCCAGTAGGACAGGGGGGTACAGCAATCAGCCCCAGCATTTT CASRTGGYSNQPQHF
. TRBD1 TRBJ2-7 TRBV7-9 TGTGCCAGCAGCTTTCAGGACAGGGACTACGAGCAGTACTTC CASSFQDRDYEQYF
. . TRBJ2-3 TRBV2 TGTGCCAGCAGTGAGTCCTCCCAAGATACGCAGTATTTT CASSESSQDTQYF
. TRBD1 TRBJ1-5 TRBV6-5 TGTGCCAAACGGGACAGGGTTTTAGTCAATCAGCCCCAGCATTTT CAKRDRVLVNQPQHF